These 16 T cell receptor beta chains came from one sample sequenced in a study of T cells in localized non-small cell lung cancer. Method: immunoSEQ multiplex PCR; TCRdb's copy keeps in-frame clones and lacks some. The data hold tens of thousands of clones, with around nine tenths observed a single time. Sequenced material: PBMCs, taken before any cancer treatment. The receptors stem from a female donor with stage II lung adenocarcinoma.

Concerning this clone itself: Other DNA sequences in the sample encode the same CDR3. The chain carries TRBV27 and TRBJ1-1; D gene ambiguous. Germline V gene data show CDR1 as MNHEY and CDR2 as SMNVEV (reference sequence). The CDR3 sequence is 12 residues long. The V end lost 0 bases, the J end lost 4 bases, and 3 bases lay between the germline ends. For the CDR3, the DNA is TGTGCCAGCAGTTTATCTGGCACTGAAGCTTTCTTT. Translated, it gives CASSLSGTEAFF.

This clone was counted between two and nine times. This chain uses TRBV6-5 with TRBJ1-2; 11 nucleotides agree with TRBD1. The CDR3 consists of 15 residues. The V gene's germline CDR1 is MNHEY and CDR2 SVGAGI. Trimming at V came to 6 bases and at J to 9 bases, leaving 12 bases not matched to a gene. This CDR3 reads CASRQGQGASWRYTF. The CDR3 DNA sequence: TGTGCCAGCAGACAAGGACAGGGGGCGAGTTGGCGCTACACCTTC.

The chain carries TRBV5-4 and TRBJ2-1, with D unclear. The germline CDR1 and CDR2 sequences are SGHNT and YYREEE (reference sequence). This CDR3 spans 12 amino acids. The V and J ends lost 2 bases and 9 bases respectively, with 9 bases between them. Written as DNA, the CDR3 is TGTGCCAGCAGCTTCGGAGCGTCTGAGCAGTTCTTC. The encoded protein is CASSFGASEQFF.

This rearrangement joins TRBV7-9 to TRBJ1-2; D is unclear. V gave up 5 bases and J gave up 6 bases, with 16 bases separating them. The CDR3 runs to 14 residues. The germline CDR1 and CDR2 sequences are SEHNR and FQNEAQ (reference sequence). CDR3: CASSPPDRKDGYTF. In DNA form, the CDR3 reads TGTGCCAGCAGCCCGCCCGACCGAAAAGATGGCTACACCTTC.

The V gene is TRBV9, the J gene TRBJ2-2, with TRBD2 matching over 13 bases. There are 17 residues in the CDR3. The V segment lost 6 bases and the J segment 2 bases; nucleotides outside the gene matches: 7. Germline CDR1 is SGDLS and CDR2 is YYNGEE. The CDR3 DNA is TGTGCCAGCACCATTGGACTAGCGGGGGCCAACACCGGGGAGCTGTTTTTT. Encoded protein: CASTIGLAGANTGELFF.

The chain joins TRBV19 to TRBJ1-1, with 7 bases that match TRBD1. The V segment lost 2 bases and the J segment 1 base; nucleotides outside the gene matches: 1. This CDR3 spans 14 amino acids. Germline V gene lookup returns CDR1 LNHDA and CDR2 SQIVND (reference sequence). The CDR3 nucleotides read TGTGCCAGTAGTATAAAGGGGGCGAACACTGAAGCTTTCTTT. It specifies CASSIKGANTEAFF.

V gene TRBV27 combines with J gene TRBJ1-1; no definite D call. CDR1 is MNHEY, CDR2 SMNVEV, per germline (reference sequence). CDR3 length: 14 residues. Trimming cost V 3 bases and J 1 base, with 9 bases left between them. The DNA of the CDR3 is TGTGCCAGCAGTTTTGGACGGGCGAACACTGAAGCTTTCTTT. Amino acid sequence: CASSFGRANTEAFF.

CDR3 amino acids: CASSKGQGGQKEQYF. The CDR3 bases are TGTGCCAGCAGTAAGGGACAGGGAGGGCAAAAGGAGCAGTACTTC. The chain links TRBV6-5 to TRBJ2-7, with 9 bases lining up with TRBD1. The CDR3 is made up of 15 amino acids. V was pared by 5 bases and J by 7 bases, with 12 bases of the junction left unmatched. Per the germline V gene, CDR1 is MNHEY and CDR2 is SVGAGI.

This chain connects TRBV2 to TRBJ1-6, with D possibly being TRBD1 (6 bases). Germline assignment: CDR1 SNHLY and CDR2 FYNNEI. This CDR3 region has 17 residues. With 8 bases removed from V and 7 bases from J, the gap between germline ends came to 24 bases. CDR3 DNA sequence: TGTGCCAGCGGGTTGACAGGAGGAGCCCCTAGGAATTCACCCCTCCACTTT. This encodes CASGLTGGAPRNSPLHF.

The chain combines TRBV19 with TRBJ1-6; D remains ambiguous. With 7 bases removed from V and 7 bases from J, the gap between germline ends came to 11 bases. This CDR3 spans 13 amino acids. Germline-derived CDR1 and CDR2 are LNHDA and SQIVND (reference sequence). The CDR3 is CASTHPPNSPLHF. For the CDR3, the DNA is TGTGCCAGTACTCATCCCCCCAATTCACCCCTCCACTTT.

This clone occurred a few times. The chain carries TRBV2 and TRBJ1-6; D is ambiguous. Between the trimmed V and J ends, which lost 6 bases and 7 bases, there was a span of 7 bases. Germline values: CDR1 SNHLY, CDR2 FYNNEI. This CDR3 has 12 amino acids. CDR3 loop: CASRVENSPLHF. The CDR3 DNA reads TGTGCCAGCAGAGTTGAGAATTCACCCCTCCACTTT.

The genes are TRBV5-1 and TRBJ2-2; 8 positions agree with TRBD2. J gave up 6 bases and V 1 base, and 5 bases lay outside the gene matches. CDR1 is SGHRS, CDR2 YFSETQ, per germline. This CDR3 region has 15 residues. The CDR3 bases are TGCGCCAGCAGCTTGATTAGCGGGGCGCCCGGGGAGCTGTTTTTT. Its translation: CASSLISGAPGELFF.

The gene calls are TRBV27 and TRBJ1-1; no clear D gene. CDR3 length equals 17 residues. The V and J ends lost 5 bases and 0 bases respectively, with 19 bases between them. The germline V gene has CDR1 MNHEY and CDR2 SMNVEV (reference sequence). The CDR3 loop is CASSPDSGERLNTEAFF. CDR3 sequence (DNA): TGTGCCAGCAGTCCGGACTCTGGAGAACGTTTGAACACTGAAGCTTTCTTT.

This chain joins TRBV5-4 and TRBJ1-4; a weak D match, TRBD1 (5 bases). V was cut by 2 bases and J by 8 bases, with 16 bases left in between. This CDR3 region has 15 residues. Germline CDR1 SGHNT, CDR2 YYREEE (reference sequence). CDR3 residues: CASSFGDGFREKLFF. The DNA for the CDR3 is TGTGCCAGCAGCTTTGGGGACGGCTTTCGGGAAAAACTGTTTTTT. The complete variable domain, with remaining parts taken from reference TRBV5-4 and TRBJ1-4, reads ETGVTQSPTHLIKTRGQQVTLRCSSQSGHNTVSWYQQALGQGPQFIFQYYREEENGRGNFPPRFSGLQFPNYSSELNVNALELDDSALYLCASSFGDGFREKLFFGSGTQLSVL.

This clone has just a few counts. The chain uses TRBV6-6 and TRBJ1-2; D not certain. This CDR3 has 14 amino acids. The V gene's germline CDR1 is MNHNY and CDR2 SVGAGI (reference sequence). Trimming took off 4 bases at V and 5 bases at J, with 14 bases between the two ends. CDR3 residues: CASSWQVGEYGYTF. The CDR3 coding sequence is TGTGCCAGCAGTTGGCAGGTTGGGGAATATGGCTACACCTTC.

This rearrangement joins TRBV11-1 to TRBJ1-2, with 8 bases lining up with TRBD1. With 5 bases clipped from V and 6 bases from J, the junction kept 5 bases outside the gene matches. CDR3 size: 13 residues. From germline, CDR1 is SGHAT and CDR2 FQDESV (reference sequence). The CDR3 DNA reads as TGTGCCAGCAGCCGGACAGGGACGGATGGCTACACCTTC. It translates to CASSRTGTDGYTF.